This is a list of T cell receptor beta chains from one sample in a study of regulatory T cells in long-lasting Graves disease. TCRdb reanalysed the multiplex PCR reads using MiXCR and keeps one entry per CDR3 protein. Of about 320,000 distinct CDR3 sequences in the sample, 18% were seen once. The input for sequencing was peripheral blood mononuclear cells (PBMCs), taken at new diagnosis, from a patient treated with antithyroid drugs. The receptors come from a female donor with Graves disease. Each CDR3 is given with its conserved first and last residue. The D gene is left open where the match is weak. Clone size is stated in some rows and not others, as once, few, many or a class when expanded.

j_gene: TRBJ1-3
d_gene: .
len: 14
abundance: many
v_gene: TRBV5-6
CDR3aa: CASSLQGSGNTIYF
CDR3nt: TGTGCCAGCAGTCTGCAGGGCTCTGGAAACACCATATATTTT

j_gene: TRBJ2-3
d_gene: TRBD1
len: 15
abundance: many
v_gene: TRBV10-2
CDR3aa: CASRKTGSGTDTQYF
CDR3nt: TGCGCCAGCAGAAAGACAGGGTCTGGCACAGATACGCAGTATTTT

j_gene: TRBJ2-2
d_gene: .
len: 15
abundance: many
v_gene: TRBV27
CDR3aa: CASSLTIAALGELFF
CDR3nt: TGTGCCAGCAGTTTAACCATTGCCGCCCTCGGGGAGCTGTTTTTT

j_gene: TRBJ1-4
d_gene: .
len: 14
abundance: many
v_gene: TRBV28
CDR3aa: CASSSPDSQEKLFF
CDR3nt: TGTGCCAGCAGTTCCCCGGACAGCCAGGAAAAACTGTTTTTT

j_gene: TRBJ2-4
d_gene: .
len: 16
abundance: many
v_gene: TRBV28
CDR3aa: CASSPTALLAKNIQYF
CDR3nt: TGTGCCAGCAGTCCAACAGCCTTACTAGCCAAAAACATTCAGTACTTC

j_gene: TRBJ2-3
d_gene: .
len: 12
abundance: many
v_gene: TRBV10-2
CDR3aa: CASSGYTDTQYF
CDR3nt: TGCGCCAGCAGTGGTTACACAGATACGCAGTATTTT

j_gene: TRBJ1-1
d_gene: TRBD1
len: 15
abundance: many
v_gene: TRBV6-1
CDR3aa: CASSGTAPMNTEAFF
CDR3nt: TGTGCCAGCAGCGGGACAGCCCCCATGAACACTGAAGCTTTCTTT

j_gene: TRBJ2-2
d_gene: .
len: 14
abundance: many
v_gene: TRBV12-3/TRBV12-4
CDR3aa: CASSPQGRTGELFF
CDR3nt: TGTGCCAGCAGTCCGCAGGGGAGGACCGGGGAGCTGTTTTTT

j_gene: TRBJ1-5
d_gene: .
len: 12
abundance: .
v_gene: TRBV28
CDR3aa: CAIGTLTQPQHF
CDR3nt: TGTGCCATAGGGACACTCACTCAGCCCCAGCATTTT

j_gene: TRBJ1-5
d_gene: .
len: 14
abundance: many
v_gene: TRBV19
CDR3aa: CASSHTSGNQPQHF
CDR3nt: TGTGCCAGTAGCCATACCAGCGGGAATCAGCCCCAGCATTTT

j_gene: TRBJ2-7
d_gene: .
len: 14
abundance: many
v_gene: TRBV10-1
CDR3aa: CASSEGITGYEQYF
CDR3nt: TGCGCCAGCAGTGAGGGCATCACGGGCTACGAGCAGTACTTC

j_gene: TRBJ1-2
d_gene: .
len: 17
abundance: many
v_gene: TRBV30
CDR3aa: CAWSAGSRLGANYGYTF
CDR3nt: TGTGCCTGGAGTGCAGGGTCCAGGTTAGGGGCTAACTATGGCTACACCTTC

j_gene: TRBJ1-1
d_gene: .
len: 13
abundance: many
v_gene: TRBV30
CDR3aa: CAWTQGLGTEAFF
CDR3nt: TGTGCCTGGACCCAAGGCTTGGGCACTGAAGCTTTCTTT

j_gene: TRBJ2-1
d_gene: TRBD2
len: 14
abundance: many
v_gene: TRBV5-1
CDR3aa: CASSPGLAGVEQFF
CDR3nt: TGTGCCAGCAGCCCTGGACTAGCGGGAGTTGAGCAGTTCTTC